This passage covers 23 T cell receptor beta chains from one sample sequenced in a study of Graves' ophthalmopathy and Graves' hyperthyroidism. Beta-chain TCR CDR3 regions were amplified from RNA transcripts. The workflow started with a first-round RT-PCR run with HTBI primers and then moved on to a second-round multiplex PCR. TCRdb redid the calling of the multiplex PCR reads with MiXCR, one entry per CDR3 protein. The sample holds 740,000 or so distinct CDR3 sequences, roughly two fifths seen once. Sequencing input: peripheral blood. The source is an adult man with Graves' ophthalmopathy.

This clonotype is judged medium-sized. The V call is TRBV19, the J call TRBJ1-5; a possible D gene is TRBD1 (5 bases). The V and J ends lost 3 bases and 3 bases respectively, with 9 bases between them. CDR1 is LNHDA and CDR2 is SQIVND in the germline V gene (reference sequence). This CDR3 spans 14 amino acids. CDR3: CASSIDSVNQPQHF. CDR3 DNA sequence: TGTGCCAGTAGTATCGACAGTGTCAATCAGCCCCAGCATTTT.

This clonotype has ten or more counts. V is TRBV7-8 and J is TRBJ1-5; D is unresolved. The CDR3 is made up of 14 amino acids. V was trimmed by 1 base and J by 1 base, leaving 5 bases between them. The V gene's germline CDR1 is SGHVS and CDR2 FQNEAQ. CDR3 amino acids: CASSLGESNQPQHF. As DNA, the CDR3 is TGTGCCAGCAGCTTAGGAGAAAGCAATCAGCCCCAGCATTTT.

This rearrangement joins TRBV14 to TRBJ2-5; D unclear. Germline V lookup: CDR1 SGHDN, CDR2 FVKESK. The CDR3 has 15 residues. Trimming left V 2 bases short and J 4 bases short, with 14 bases between. The CDR3 coding sequence is TGTGCCAGCAGCCAAACGGACCTAAGTGGAGAGACCCAGTACTTC. It codes for CASSQTDLSGETQYF.

CDR3 nucleotide sequence: TGTGCCATCAGTGTGGGCGGACAAGAGACCCAGTACTTC. Its protein is CAISVGGQETQYF. The rearrangement links TRBV10-3 to TRBJ2-5; D not certain. Per the germline V gene, CDR1 is ENHRY and CDR2 is SYGVKD. The CDR3 sequence is 13 residues long. V lost 4 bases to trimming and J lost 2 bases, with 8 bases between them.

This clonotype was detected many times. The chain uses TRBV7-2 and TRBJ1-1; TRBD1 might be the D (6 bases). The length of the CDR3 is 16 residues. The V end was cut by 2 bases, the J end by 4 bases, with 17 bases between. Germline V gives CDR1 SGHTA, CDR2 FQGNSA. The CDR3, as DNA: TGTGCCAGCAGCTTACGTGTGAGGGGGGCGCGCACTGAAGCTTTCTTT. Its translation is CASSLRVRGARTEAFF.

With regard to this clonotype: Possible read error: a much larger clone is one base away. The conserved closing phenylalanine or tryptophan is absent in this CDR3, likely reflecting a read error. The chain couples TRBV10-3 to TRBJ2-7; no clear D gene. The V gene's germline CDR1 is ENHRY and CDR2 SYGVKD. With 0 bases removed from V and 6 bases from J, the gap between germline ends came to 6 bases. The CDR3 covers 12 residues. CDR3 coding DNA: TGTGCCATCAGTGAGTCTCGCCTCGAGCAGTACCTC. This gives the protein CAISESRLEQYL.

To note about this clonotype: A read error may explain this, as a much larger clone is one base away. The rearrangement joins TRBV24-1 to TRBJ1-5, with a possible D match to TRBD1 (5 bases). The CDR3 contains 14 residues. The V and J ends lost 6 bases and 4 bases respectively, with 12 bases between them. CDR1 and CDR2 (germline): KGHDR, SFDVKD. CDR3 protein: CATSYRDRNQPQHF. The CDR3 coding sequence is TGTGCCACCAGTTACCGCGACAGAAATCAGCCCCAGCATTTT.

This sequence joins TRBV9 and TRBJ1-2; TRBD1 might be the D (5 bases). Germline values: CDR1 SGDLS, CDR2 YYNGEE. The ends were cut back, 0 bases at V and 2 bases at J, with 11 bases in the middle. The CDR3 is 15 residues long. The CDR3 here is CASSVAWTPNYGYTF. The CDR3 DNA reads TGTGCCAGCAGCGTAGCCTGGACACCAAACTATGGCTACACCTTC.

V usage is TRBV29-1 and J usage is TRBJ1-1, with a possible D match to TRBD1 (6 bases). From germline, CDR1 is SQVTM and CDR2 ANQGSEA. The CDR3 has 13 residues. The V end was cut by 0 bases, the J end by 4 bases, with 9 bases between. The CDR3 region has the DNA TGCAGCGTTGAAGACGTGGGGGCCACTGAAGCTTTCTTT. This encodes CSVEDVGATEAFF.

This clonotype was found many times. J is TRBJ2-5 and V is TRBV20-1; the D gene is possibly TRBD2 (6 bases). CDR1 is DFQATT and CDR2 is SNEGSKA in the germline V gene (reference sequence). Trimming removed 5 bases from V and 2 bases from J, with 12 bases in between. The CDR3 is made up of 13 amino acids. DNA for the CDR3: TGCAGTGCTCTCACCGGGGGACAAGAGACCCAGTACTTC. As protein: CSALTGGQETQYF.

This clonotype came up once. A junction boundary mismatches the germline segment, possibly from a read error. This sequence joins TRBV19 and TRBJ1-2, with 8 bases matching TRBD1. This CDR3 has 19 amino acids. CDR1 LNHDA and CDR2 SQIVND come from the germline V gene (reference sequence). The CDR3 DNA follows: TGTGCCAGCAGTACCGACGGGTGGGGACAGGATCACCGAGACTATGGCTACACCTTC. This encodes CASSTDGWGQDHRDYGYTF.

This clonotype was detected only once. The germline gene is not matched at one end of the junction; a read error may be the cause. This sequence joins TRBV29-1 and TRBJ2-5; D is uncertain. The CDR3 covers 12 residues. Germline V lookup: CDR1 SQVTM, CDR2 ANQGSEA. The DNA of the CDR3 is TGCAGCGTTGATAGGAACCAAGAGGCCCAGTACTTC. This gives the protein CSVDRNQEAQYF.

This clonotype was seen a few times. The V and J genes are TRBV7-3 and TRBJ2-7, with 8 bases identical to TRBD2. This CDR3 has 15 residues. CDR1 and CDR2 from the germline V gene are SGHTA and FQGTGA. Unmatched junction bases numbered 5, after V lost 1 base and J lost 3 bases. This CDR3 is CASSLSGSGGYEQYF. The DNA of the CDR3 is TGTGCCAGCAGCTTAAGCGGGAGCGGGGGCTACGAGCAGTACTTC.

In this sample, this clonotype turned up a few times. V is TRBV20-1 and J is TRBJ1-2; D not resolved. V gave up 5 bases and J gave up 8 bases, with 12 bases separating them. There are 11 residues in the CDR3. Germline CDR1 and CDR2: DFQATT and SNEGSKA (reference sequence). In nucleotides, the CDR3 is TGCAGTGCTCCAGAGAATTGGGGCTACACCTTC. Protein: CSAPENWGYTF.

In the case of this clonotype: An end of the junction differs from the germline gene, which may be a read error. This chain joins TRBV24-1 and TRBJ1-5; D is undetermined. CDR1 is KGHDR and CDR2 is SFDVKD in the germline V gene. The CDR3 has 13 residues. The CDR3 here is CASSYFRDEPQHF. In DNA form, the CDR3 reads TGTGCCAGCAGTTATTTTAGGGATGAGCCCCAGCATTTT.

The V and J genes are TRBV7-9 and TRBJ2-6; TRBD1 might be the D (7 bases). The CDR3 consists of 17 residues. In germline, CDR1 is SEHNR, CDR2 FQNEAQ (reference sequence). V was clipped by 5 bases and J by 0 bases, with 14 bases between them. The CDR3 nucleotides are TGTGCCAGCAGCCTACAGGGGAGGAGCTCTGGGGCCAACGTCCTGACTTTC. Protein sequence: CASSLQGRSSGANVLTF.

This clonotype was counted between two and nine times. This chain joins TRBV7-9 and TRBJ2-2; unclear D gene. CDR3 size: 10 residues. With 6 bases removed from V and 7 bases from J, the gap between germline ends came to 3 bases. Germline assignment: CDR1 SEHNR and CDR2 FQNEAQ (reference sequence). CDR3 nucleotide sequence: TGTGCCAGCAGGATCGGGGAGCTGTTTTTT. Translation gives CASRIGELFF.

With regard to this clonotype: At one end, the junction sequence differs from germline, possibly due to a read error. The V gene is TRBV24-1, the J gene TRBJ1-5; 8 bases line up with TRBD1. Per germline, CDR1 KGHDR and CDR2 SFDVKD. The CDR3 covers 16 residues. The CDR3 nucleotides are TGTGCCAGCAGTAAAGGCCGGACAGGGACTAATCAGCCCCAGCATTTT. Translating gives CASSKGRTGTNQPQHF.

Only a few counts were recorded for this clonotype. J is TRBJ2-1 and V is TRBV29-1; D is possibly TRBD1 (6 bases). The CDR3 is 11 amino acids. CDR1 and CDR2 from the germline V gene are SQVTM and ANQGSEA. The CDR3 spells CSRTDNNEQFF. The CDR3 DNA sequence: TGCAGTCGGACAGATAACAATGAGCAGTTCTTC.

Worth noting for this clonotype: The junction does not match germline at one end; this may be a read error. This chain connects TRBV10-3 to TRBJ1-2, with 8 positions matching TRBD1. This CDR3 has 15 amino acids. Germline V lookup: CDR1 ENHRY, CDR2 SYGVKD. CDR3 DNA: TGTGCCAGCAGTTACTGGGCAGGGGGCGACTATGGCTACACCTTC. Protein sequence: CASSYWAGGDYGYTF.

Comment on this clonotype: The CDR3 does not close with the conserved phenylalanine or tryptophan, likely indicating a read error. This chain uses TRBV7-9 with TRBJ2-6; D may be TRBD1 (5 bases). The CDR3 length is 15 residues. Trimming removed 6 bases at V and 0 bases at J, with 9 bases between. Germline loops: CDR1 SEHNR, CDR2 FQNEAQ (reference sequence). The CDR3 DNA sequence: TGTGCCAGCAGTTTACAGGTCTCTGGGGCCAACGTCCTGACTCCA. This translates into CASSLQVSGANVLTP.

Remarks on this clonotype: Being one base from a much bigger clone, this may be a read error. The chain links TRBV2 to TRBJ2-7; 7 bases are shared with TRBD1. The V and J ends lost 4 bases and 5 bases, in that order; junction bases with no gene match: 5. Germline CDR1 is SNHLY and CDR2 is FYNNEI. CDR3 length: 13 amino acids. This CDR3 is CASSGDRVDEQYF. The CDR3, as DNA: TGTGCCAGCAGTGGTGACAGGGTGGACGAGCAGTACTTC. Variable domain in full (rest from reference TRBV2 and TRBJ2-7): EPEVTQTPSHQVTQMGQEVILRCVPISNHLYFYWYRQILGQKVEFLVSFYNNEISEKSEIFDDQFSVERPDGSNFTLKIRSTKLEDSAMYFCASSGDRVDEQYFGPGTRLTVT.

The chain links TRBV7-3 to TRBJ2-3; 7 nucleotides line up with TRBD1. With 4 bases clipped from V and 2 bases from J, the junction kept 3 bases outside the gene matches. The CDR3 is made up of 14 amino acids. Looked up from germline, CDR1 is SGHTA and CDR2 is FQGTGA. Here the CDR3 DNA reads TGTGCCAGCAGCTGGGACAGTCACACAGATACGCAGTATTTT. Protein sequence: CASSWDSHTDTQYF.